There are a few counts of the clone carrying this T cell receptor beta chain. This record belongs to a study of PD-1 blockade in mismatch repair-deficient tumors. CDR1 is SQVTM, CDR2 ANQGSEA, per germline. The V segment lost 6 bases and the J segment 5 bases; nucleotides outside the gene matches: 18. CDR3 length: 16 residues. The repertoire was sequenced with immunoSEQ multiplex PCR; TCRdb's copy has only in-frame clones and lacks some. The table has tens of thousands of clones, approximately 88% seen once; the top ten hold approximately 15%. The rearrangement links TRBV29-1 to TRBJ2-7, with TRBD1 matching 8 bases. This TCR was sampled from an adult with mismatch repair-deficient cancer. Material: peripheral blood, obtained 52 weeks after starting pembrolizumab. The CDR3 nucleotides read TGCAGCGTAGACCTACCTACGGACAGGGCTACCAACGAGCAGTACTTC. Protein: CSVDLPTDRATNEQYF.